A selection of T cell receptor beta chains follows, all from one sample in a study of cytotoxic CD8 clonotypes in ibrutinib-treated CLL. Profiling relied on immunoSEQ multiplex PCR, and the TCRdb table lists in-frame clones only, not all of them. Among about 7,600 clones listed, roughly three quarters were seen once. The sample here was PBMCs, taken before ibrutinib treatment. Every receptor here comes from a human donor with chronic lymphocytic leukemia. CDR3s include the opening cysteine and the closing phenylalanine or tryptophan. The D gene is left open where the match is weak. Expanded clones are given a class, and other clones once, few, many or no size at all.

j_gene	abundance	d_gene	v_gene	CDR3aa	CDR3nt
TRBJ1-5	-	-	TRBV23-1	CASSQSWGLQPQHF	TGCGCCAGCAGTCAATCGTGGGGGTTACAGCCCCAGCATTTT
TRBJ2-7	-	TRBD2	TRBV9	CASSPRAGGLYEQYF	TGTGCCAGCAGCCCCCGAGCGGGAGGGTTGTACGAGCAGTACTTC
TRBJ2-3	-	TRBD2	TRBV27	CASSLADHTDTQYF	TGTGCCAGCTCGCTAGCGGACCACACAGATACGCAGTATTTT
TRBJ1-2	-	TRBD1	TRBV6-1	CASSFDRAEGYTF	TGTGCCAGCAGTTTTGACAGGGCAGAGGGCTACACCTTC
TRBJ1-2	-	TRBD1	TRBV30	CAWARDRPYGYTF	TGTGCCTGGGCCCGGGACAGACCGTATGGCTACACCTTC
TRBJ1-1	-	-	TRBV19	CASSLGLGTEAFF	TGTGCCAGTAGTCTGGGGCTGGGAACTGAAGCTTTCTTT
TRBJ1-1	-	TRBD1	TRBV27	CASSGDRVVGTEAFF	TGTGCCAGCAGTGGGGACAGGGTCGTCGGCACTGAAGCTTTCTTT
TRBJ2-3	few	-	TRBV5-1	CASSSILPTDTQYF	TGCGCCAGCAGCTCGATCCTACCCACAGATACGCAGTATTTT
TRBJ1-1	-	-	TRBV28	CASSRWSTEAFF	TGTGCCAGCAGCCGTTGGAGCACTGAAGCTTTCTTT
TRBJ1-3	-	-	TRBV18	CASSPYAGMVGNTIYF	TGTGCCAGCTCACCGTACGCGGGGATGGTGGGAAACACCATATATTTT
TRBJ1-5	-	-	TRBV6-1	CASSELPGIYGQPQHF	TGTGCCAGCAGTGAGTTACCAGGCATCTACGGTCAGCCCCAGCATTTT
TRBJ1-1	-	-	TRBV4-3	CASSQDVFGDTEAFF	TGCGCCAGCAGCCAAGACGTGTTTGGGGACACTGAAGCTTTCTTT
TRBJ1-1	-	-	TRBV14	CASSLLPGTTEAFF	TGTGCCAGCAGCCTCCTCCCTGGGACCACTGAAGCTTTCTTT
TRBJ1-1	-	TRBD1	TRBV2	CATSGQGTQRMNTEAFF	TGTGCCACTTCGGGACAGGGAACCCAGAGGATGAACACTGAAGCTTTCTTT
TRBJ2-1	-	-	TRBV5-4	CASSLGPANEQFF	TGTGCCAGCAGCTTGGGTCCGGCCAATGAGCAGTTCTTC
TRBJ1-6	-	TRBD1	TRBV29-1	CSVRDRDYSPLHF	TGCAGCGTGCGGGACAGGGATTATTCACCCCTCCACTTT
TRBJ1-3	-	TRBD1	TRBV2	CASRLTGATGNTIYF	TGTGCCAGCAGGCTTACAGGGGCCACTGGAAACACCATATATTTT
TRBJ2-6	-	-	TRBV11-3	CASSLGFGANVLTF	TGTGCCAGCAGCTTAGGGTTTGGGGCCAACGTCCTGACTTTC
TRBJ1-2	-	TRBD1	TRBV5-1	CASSTGQGGGYTF	TGCGCCAGCAGCACCGGACAGGGGGGAGGCTACACCTTC
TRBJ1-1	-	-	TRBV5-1	CASRQEGGTEAFF	TGCGCCAGCAGGCAGGAGGGGGGCACTGAAGCTTTCTTT
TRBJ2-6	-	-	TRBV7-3	CASSLTGSGANVLTF	TGTGCCAGCAGCTTAACTGGCTCTGGGGCCAACGTCCTGACTTTC
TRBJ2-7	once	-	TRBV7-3	CASSPSGGFCFYEQYF	TGTGCCAGCAGTCCATCAGGGGGGTTTTGTTTCTACGAGCAGTACTTC
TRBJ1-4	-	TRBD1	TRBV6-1	CASSAGTATEKLFF	TGTGCCAGCTCTGCGGGGACAGCAACTGAAAAACTGTTTTTT
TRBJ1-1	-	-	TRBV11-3	CASSLEGRRNEAFF	TGTGCCAGCAGCTTAGAGGGAAGGAGGAATGAAGCTTTCTTT
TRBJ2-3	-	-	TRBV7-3	CASSPRAWEGTDTQYF	TGTGCCAGCAGCCCCCGGGCCTGGGAGGGCACAGATACGCAGTATTTT
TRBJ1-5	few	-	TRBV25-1	CASRLQGFNQPQHF	TGTGCCAGCCGACTACAGGGATTCAATCAGCCCCAGCATTTT
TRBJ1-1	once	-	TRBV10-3	CAISNRSLAFF	TGTGCCATCAGTAATCGATCCTTAGCTTTCTTT
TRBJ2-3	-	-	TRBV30	CAWSYADTQYF	TGTGCCTGGAGTTACGCAGATACGCAGTATTTT
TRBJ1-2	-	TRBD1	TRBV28	CASSTPGQTSYGYTF	TGTGCCAGCAGTACCCCGGGACAGACCTCGTATGGCTACACCTTC
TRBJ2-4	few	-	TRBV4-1	CASSQGPLGGAKNIQYF	TGCGCCAGCAGCCAAGGACCGCTTGGGGGGGCCAAAAACATTCAGTACTTC
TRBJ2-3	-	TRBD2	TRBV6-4	CASSARGSGGTTDTQYF	TGTGCCAGCAGTGCCCGGGGCAGCGGGGGGACCACAGATACGCAGTATTTT
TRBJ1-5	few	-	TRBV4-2	CASSQDRDGLNQPQHF	TGTGCCAGCAGCCAAGATCGGGACGGCTTGAATCAGCCCCAGCATTTT
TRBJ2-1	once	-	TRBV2	CASSERVGGSYNEQFF	TGTGCCAGCAGTGAGAGGGTCGGGGGATCCTACAATGAGCAGTTCTTC
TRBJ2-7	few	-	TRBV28	CASQVSSYEQYF	TGTGCCAGCCAGGTGAGCTCCTACGAGCAGTACTTC
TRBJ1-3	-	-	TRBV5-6	CASSYRVSPSGNTIYF	TGTGCCAGCAGTTACAGAGTCTCTCCTTCTGGAAACACCATATATTTT
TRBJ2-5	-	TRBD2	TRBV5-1	CASSQAGGETQYF	TGCGCCAGCAGCCAAGCGGGGGGTGAGACCCAGTACTTC
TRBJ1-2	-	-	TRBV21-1	CASSKFRREDAYGYTF	TGTGCCAGCAGCAAATTTAGAAGGGAGGACGCCTATGGCTACACCTTC
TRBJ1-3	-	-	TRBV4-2	CASSQTGTPNSGNTIYF	TGTGCCAGCAGCCAGACCGGGACCCCGAACTCTGGAAACACCATATATTTT
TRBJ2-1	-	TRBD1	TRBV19	CASSILWQGARDEQFF	TGTGCCAGTAGTATTTTATGGCAGGGGGCAAGGGATGAGCAGTTCTTC
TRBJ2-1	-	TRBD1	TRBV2	CASSYRGLGDNEQFF	TGTGCCAGCAGTTACAGGGGGCTTGGTGACAATGAGCAGTTCTTC
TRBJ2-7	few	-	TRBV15	CATSRESRNEQYF	TGTGCCACCAGCAGAGAAAGCAGAAACGAGCAGTACTTC
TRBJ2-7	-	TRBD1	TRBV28	CATLPPGQGFYEQYF	TGTGCCACCCTCCCTCCCGGACAGGGTTTCTACGAGCAGTACTTC
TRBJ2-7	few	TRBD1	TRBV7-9	CASSPGQGGVGYYEQYF	TGTGCCAGCAGCCCGGGACAGGGCGGTGTGGGGTACTACGAGCAGTACTTC
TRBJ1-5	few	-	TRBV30	CAWSVTTRGNQPQHF	TGTGCCTGGAGTGTTACTACCCGAGGGAATCAGCCCCAGCATTTT
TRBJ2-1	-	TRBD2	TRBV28	CASSLTSGGWAEVEQFF	TGTGCCAGCAGTTTAACTAGCGGCGGGTGGGCGGAAGTTGAGCAGTTCTTC
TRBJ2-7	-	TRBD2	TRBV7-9	CASSIGRASRYEQYF	TGTGCCAGCAGTATAGGGAGGGCTTCTCGGTACGAGCAGTACTTC
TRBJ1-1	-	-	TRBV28	CASSRARNTEAFF	TGTGCCAGCAGTCGGGCCCGGAACACTGAAGCTTTCTTT
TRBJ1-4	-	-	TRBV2	CASKSAGPNEKLFF	TGTGCCAGCAAGTCGGCAGGACCTAATGAAAAACTGTTTTTT
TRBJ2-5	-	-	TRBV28	CASSLGLASSYQETQYF	TGTGCCAGCAGTTTGGGACTCGCCTCATCCTACCAAGAGACCCAGTACTTC
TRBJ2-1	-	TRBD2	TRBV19	CASSTPGTSGSPYNEQFF	TGTGCCAGTAGTACCCCCGGGACTAGCGGGAGTCCCTACAATGAGCAGTTCTTC
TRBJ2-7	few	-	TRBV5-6	CASSLGQNSYEQYF	TGTGCCAGCAGCTTGGGGCAGAACTCCTACGAGCAGTACTTC
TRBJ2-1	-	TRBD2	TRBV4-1	CASSQQRGEYNEQFF	TGCGCCAGCAGCCAACAGCGGGGGGAATACAATGAGCAGTTCTTC
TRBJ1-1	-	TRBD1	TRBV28	CATSRGTEAFF	TGTGCCACCTCCAGGGGGACTGAAGCTTTCTTT
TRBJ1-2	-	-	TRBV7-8	CASRDRGGSTYGYTF	TGTGCCAGTCGAGACCGGGGGGGCAGTACCTATGGCTACACCTTC
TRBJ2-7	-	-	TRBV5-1	CASSLEAGRHEQYF	TGCGCCAGCAGCTTGGAGGCAGGTAGACACGAGCAGTACTTC